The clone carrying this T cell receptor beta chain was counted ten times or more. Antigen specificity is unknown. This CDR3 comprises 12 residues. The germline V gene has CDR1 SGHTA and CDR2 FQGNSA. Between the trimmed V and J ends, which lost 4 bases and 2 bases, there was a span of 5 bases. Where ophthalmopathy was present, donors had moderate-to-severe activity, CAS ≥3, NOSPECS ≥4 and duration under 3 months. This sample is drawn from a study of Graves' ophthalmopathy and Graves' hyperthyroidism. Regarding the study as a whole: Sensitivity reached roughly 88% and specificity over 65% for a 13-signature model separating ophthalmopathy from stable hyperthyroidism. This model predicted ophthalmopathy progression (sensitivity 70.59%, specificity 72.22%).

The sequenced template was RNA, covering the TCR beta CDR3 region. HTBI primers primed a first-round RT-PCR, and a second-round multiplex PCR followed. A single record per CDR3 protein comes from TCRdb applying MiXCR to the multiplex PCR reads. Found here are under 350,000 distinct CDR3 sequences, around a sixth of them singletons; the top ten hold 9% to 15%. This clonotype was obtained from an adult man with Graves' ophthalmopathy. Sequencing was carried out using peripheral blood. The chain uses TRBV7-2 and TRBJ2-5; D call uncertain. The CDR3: CASSSIQETQYF. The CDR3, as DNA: TGTGCCAGCAGCTCAATACAAGAGACCCAGTACTTC.